These T cell receptor beta chains were read from a single sample in a study of blood T cell repertoires in COVID-19. Sequenced by immunoSEQ multiplex PCR; TCRdb stores in-frame clones only, minus some. The repertoire has just over 250,000 clones, about 88% of them found once; the top ten carry less than 5%. The sequenced sample consisted of peripheral blood. The receptors here all came from a man aged 55 to 69 who had recovered from COVID-19. The CDR3 runs from the conserved cysteine through the conserved F or W. D genes are given only for firm matches. Not all rows give a size; the values are once, few, many and, for expanded clones, a class.

j_call | clone_size | v_call | d_call | cdr3_nt | cdr3_aa
TRBJ2-7 | once | TRBV10-2 | NA | TGCGCCAGCAGCGGGGTTTCAGGCGAGCAGTACTTC | CASSGVSGEQYF
TRBJ2-5 | NA | TRBV14 | NA | TGTGCCAGCAGCCAAGAGCTCTCCCCAGGGAAGTTTCAAGAGACCCAGTACTTC | CASSQELSPGKFQETQYF
TRBJ1-2 | NA | TRBV6-5 | TRBD1 | TGTGCCAGCATCATCGGGGGGCAGGGGGCGCGAGGCTACACCTTC | CASIIGGQGARGYTF
TRBJ2-2 | NA | TRBV27 | NA | TGTGCCAGCAGTAGGGTCCCTGGGACATCACTGGTTGAGCTGTTTTTT | CASSRVPGTSLVELFF
TRBJ2-5 | NA | TRBV5-4 | NA | TGTGCCAGCAGCCCGGGATACGGGGGATTCCAAGAGACCCAGTACTTC | CASSPGYGGFQETQYF
TRBJ2-1 | NA | TRBV20-1 | TRBD2 | TGCAGTGCTAGTCCCGGGACTAGCGGGGGCTACAATGAGCAGTTCTTC | CSASPGTSGGYNEQFF
TRBJ1-3 | NA | TRBV18 | TRBD1 | TGTGCCAGCTCCCAGGGACAGGGCTCTGGAAACACCATATATTTT | CASSQGQGSGNTIYF
TRBJ2-7 | NA | TRBV2 | TRBD1 | TGTGCCACAATAGAAAGGGACAGGGGAAGGCACGAGCAGTACTTC | CATIERDRGRHEQYF
TRBJ2-2 | NA | TRBV20-1 | NA | TGCAGTGCTAGTCAACGGTTCACCGGGGAGCTGTTTTTT | CSASQRFTGELFF
TRBJ1-1 | NA | TRBV30 | TRBD1 | TGTGCCGGTAACAGGGGTTCTGAAGCTTTCTTT | CAGNRGSEAFF
TRBJ2-5 | NA | TRBV5-1 | NA | TGCGCCAGCAGCTTGGCGGTGAGCCAAGAGACCCAGTACTTC | CASSLAVSQETQYF
TRBJ1-2 | NA | TRBV21-1 | NA | TGTGCCAGCAGCAAAGTGAGGGCGGAGTATGGCTACACCTTC | CASSKVRAEYGYTF
TRBJ2-1 | NA | TRBV15 | NA | TGTGCCACCAGCAGAGCTCGGGGGGCACTGTTCCGAACTGACAATGAGCAGTTCTTC | CATSRARGALFRTDNEQFF
TRBJ1-4 | NA | TRBV7-2 | TRBD1 | TGTGCCAGCAGCTTAGCGGGACAGGGTGAAAAACTGTTTTTT | CASSLAGQGEKLFF
TRBJ2-4 | NA | TRBV19 | NA | TGTGCCAGTAGTAAGGGGCCGGGAGCCAAAAACATTCAGTACTTC | CASSKGPGAKNIQYF
TRBJ2-1 | NA | TRBV13 | TRBD1 | TGTGCCAGCAGCTTGGACAGGAGCTCCTACAATGAGCAGTTCTTC | CASSLDRSSYNEQFF
TRBJ1-2 | NA | TRBV3-1/TRBV3-2 | NA | TGTGCCAGCAGCCCTGATGTCCAGGCCAACGGCTACACCTTC | CASSPDVQANGYTF
TRBJ2-2 | NA | TRBV5-6 | TRBD1 | TGTGCCAGCAGCTTGCGTGGACAGGGGGCCTTCGGGGAGCTGTTTTTT | CASSLRGQGAFGELFF
TRBJ1-1 | NA | TRBV5-1 | NA | TGCGCCAGCAGTTTACAGTGGGTAGGCACTGAAGCTTTCTTT | CASSLQWVGTEAFF
TRBJ1-2 | NA | TRBV12-3/TRBV12-4 | NA | TGTGCCAGCAGCCAGGTTAACTATGGCTACACCTTC | CASSQVNYGYTF
TRBJ1-1 | NA | TRBV5-1 | TRBD1 | TGCGCCAGCAGCTTGGAGGGACGACAGGGAGACACTGAAGCTTTCTTT | CASSLEGRQGDTEAFF
TRBJ1-3 | NA | TRBV25-1 | TRBD1 | TGTGCCAGCAGAGACGGACAGGGGGTAGTCTCTGGAAACACCATATATTTT | CASRDGQGVVSGNTIYF
TRBJ1-4 | NA | TRBV27 | NA | TGTGCCAGCAGTTACGCAGGTGTCAATGAAAAACTGTTTTTT | CASSYAGVNEKLFF
TRBJ2-1 | once | TRBV12-3/TRBV12-4 | NA | TGTGCCAGCAGTTTCGTCAATGAGCAGTTCTTC | CASSFVNEQFF
TRBJ2-3 | NA | TRBV24-1 | NA | TGTGCCACCAGTGATAGCGGGACAAACACAGATACGCAGTATTTT | CATSDSGTNTDTQYF
TRBJ2-7 | NA | TRBV30 | NA | TGTGCCTGGAGTATGGGGGGTTACGAGCAGTACTTC | CAWSMGGYEQYF
TRBJ2-5 | once | TRBV9 | TRBD2 | TGTGCCAGCAGCGGTAGCGGGGTCGGAGGAGAGACCCAGTACTTC | CASSGSGVGGETQYF
TRBJ1-1 | NA | TRBV6-2/TRBV6-3 | TRBD1 | TGTGCCAGCCGTTGGAGTGACAGGGCCACTGAAGCTTTCTTT | CASRWSDRATEAFF
TRBJ1-6 | few | TRBV27 | NA | TGTGCCAGCACCAAGACAGAGAGTTCACCCCTCCACTTT | CASTKTESSPLHF
TRBJ1-1 | NA | TRBV29-1 | NA | TGCAGCGTTGAAGATAGTTACAGAATGAACACTGAAGCTTTCTTT | CSVEDSYRMNTEAFF
TRBJ2-4 | NA | TRBV2 | NA | TGTGCCAGCGGGTCAGGAGGCAAAAACATTCAGTACTTC | CASGSGGKNIQYF
TRBJ2-2 | NA | TRBV5-4 | NA | TGTGCCAGCAGCGCAGGACAGCCGAACACCGGGGAGCTGTTTTTT | CASSAGQPNTGELFF
TRBJ2-3 | NA | TRBV3-1/TRBV3-2 | TRBD2 | TGTGCCAGCAGCCGGGGACTAGCGGGGGGGCTATACCCAGATACGCAGTATTTT | CASSRGLAGGLYPDTQYF
TRBJ2-7 | NA | TRBV5-1 | NA | TGCGCCAGCAGCTTGACACCCTCCGGGACAAAAGCCTACGAGCAGTACTTC | CASSLTPSGTKAYEQYF
TRBJ2-2 | NA | TRBV2 | TRBD2 | TGTGCCAGCAGACCGGGAGGCCCTTTCACCGGGGAGCTGTTTTTT | CASRPGGPFTGELFF
TRBJ1-2 | NA | TRBV3-1/TRBV3-2 | NA | TGTGCCAGCAGCCCTCGACATGGAAACTATGGCTACACCTTC | CASSPRHGNYGYTF
TRBJ1-1 | NA | TRBV4-2 | NA | TGTGCCAGCAGCCAGTATCACCAGTTGAACACTGAAGCTTTCTTT | CASSQYHQLNTEAFF
TRBJ1-1 | NA | TRBV6-5 | NA | TGTGCCAGCAGTTACGAGTGGAGTCAGAACACTGAAGCTTTCTTT | CASSYEWSQNTEAFF
TRBJ1-2 | NA | TRBV3-1/TRBV3-2 | NA | TGTGCCAGCAGCCAAGATTCAGGGCTCCTATTC | CASSQDSGLLF
TRBJ2-7 | NA | TRBV5-8 | NA | TGTGCCAGCAGCTTCCAGGTCTACGAGCAGTACTTC | CASSFQVYEQYF
TRBJ2-3 | NA | TRBV9 | NA | TGTGCCAGCAGCGCCCTCCAGGGGGCGGGGGGGCTAACAGATACGCAGTATTTT | CASSALQGAGGLTDTQYF
TRBJ2-7 | NA | TRBV7-9 | TRBD2 | TGTGCCAGCAGCTTAGGGCTAGCGGGGGCCTACGAGCAGTACTTC | CASSLGLAGAYEQYF
TRBJ1-1 | NA | TRBV16 | NA | TGTGCCAGCAGCCAAGGGCTGATAGTGAACACTGAAGCTTTCTTT | CASSQGLIVNTEAFF
TRBJ2-1 | once | TRBV18 | TRBD2 | TGTGCCAGCTCACCGCTAAGGCCAGCGGGGGGCCTCTCCTACAATGAGCAGTTCTTC | CASSPLRPAGGLSYNEQFF
TRBJ1-6 | once | TRBV5-6 | NA | TGTGCCAGCAGCTTGGTAGGGGTAGGGAATTCACCCCTCCACTTT | CASSLVGVGNSPLHF
TRBJ1-4 | NA | TRBV9 | TRBD1 | TGTGCCAGCAGCGTAGCCGGGGGCAGGGGGGATGAAAAACTGTTTTTT | CASSVAGGRGDEKLFF
TRBJ2-3 | NA | TRBV9 | TRBD2 | TGTGCCAGCAGCGCCAGGGGACTAGCGGGGAGGAACACAGATACGCAGTATTTT | CASSARGLAGRNTDTQYF
TRBJ2-5 | NA | TRBV6-5 | NA | TGTGCCAGCAGTTACTCTGGCTGGGAGACCCAGTACTTC | CASSYSGWETQYF
TRBJ2-7 | NA | TRBV12-2 | NA | TGTGCAAGTCGCTTAGGACTGGACAGGGACCCCTACGAGCAGTACTTC | CASRLGLDRDPYEQYF
TRBJ2-5 | NA | TRBV10-3 | TRBD1 | TGTGCCATATCAGCGGACAGGGAAGAGACCCAGTACTTC | CAISADREETQYF
TRBJ2-2 | NA | TRBV27 | TRBD1 | TGTGCCAGCAGTTTGACAGGGGCCGGGGAGCTGTTTTTT | CASSLTGAGELFF
TRBJ1-6 | NA | TRBV9 | TRBD1 | TGTGCCAGCAGCGTAGCTTCCGGACAGGCGGGTTCACCCCTCCACTTT | CASSVASGQAGSPLHF
TRBJ1-1 | once | TRBV5-5 | NA | TGTGCCAGCAGCTTGCGCAGGGAAAGTGAAGCTTTCTTT | CASSLRRESEAFF
TRBJ2-1 | NA | TRBV15 | NA | TGTGCCACCAGCAGAGATCTCGGCCCAGGGCACAATGAGCAGTTCTTC | CATSRDLGPGHNEQFF
TRBJ2-5 | few | TRBV7-8 | TRBD1 | TGTGCCAGCAGCCGAGGACAGGGCATACAAGAGACCCAGTACTTC | CASSRGQGIQETQYF
TRBJ1-2 | NA | TRBV9 | NA | TGTGCCAGCAGCCCGGGGAACTATGGCTACACCTTC | CASSPGNYGYTF
TRBJ2-7 | NA | TRBV19 | TRBD1 | TGTGCCAGTACAGGGACAGGAGGTACCACCCTGGGCTACGAGCAGTACTTC | CASTGTGGTTLGYEQYF
TRBJ1-4 | NA | TRBV5-1 | TRBD1 | TGCGCCAGCCAGGGGGGAACTAATGAAAAACTGTTTTTT | CASQGGTNEKLFF
TRBJ2-3 | NA | TRBV9 | NA | TGTGCCAGCAGCGTGAGACTAGGCTCTGATACGCAGTATTTT | CASSVRLGSDTQYF